This TCR beta chain derives from a study of blood T cells in healthy people across ages. Extraction of total RNA produced a minimum of 5 micrograms from each sample. Trimming shortened V by 3 bases and J by 1 base, and 12 bases separated the two germline ends. This CDR3 spans 15 amino acids. Next came a second PCR, run for 7 to 11 cycles, which used a sample-barcoded 5' primer along with a J-beta primer mix. Paired-end reads containing CDR3 totaled no fewer than 2.5 million for each sample. Via MiXCR, TCRdb re-called the 5' RACE reads, giving one row per CDR3 protein. The sample holds about 1.5 million distinct CDR3 sequences, 35% to 45% seen once.

This chain links TRBV12-3 or TRBV12-4 with TRBJ2-5; a possible D gene is TRBD2 (5 bases). Specimen: blood. The clonotype was recovered from a young woman in good health. In DNA form, the CDR3 reads TGTGCCAGCAGTTTCGGGTCAGGAGGCCAAGAGACCCAGTACTTC. Its translation is CASSFGSGGQETQYF.